The 4 T cell receptor beta chains presented below share a single source sample, sequenced in a study of blood T cell repertoires in COVID-19. The repertoire was sequenced with immunoSEQ multiplex PCR; TCRdb's copy has only in-frame clones and lacks some. The data show about 190,000 clones, with 75% to 90% seen just once and 0.95% to 1.3% held by the top ten. Sequencing was done on a sample of peripheral blood. Receptors were obtained from a man aged 25 to 45 with acute or convalescent COVID-19.

V is TRBV5-6 and J is TRBJ2-7; perhaps TRBD1 as D (5 bases). This CDR3 region has 14 residues. Germline CDR1 reads SGHDT; CDR2 reads YYEEEE. V was cut by 0 bases and J by 2 bases, with 9 bases left in between. The CDR3 DNA is TGTGCCAGCAGCTTGGGCCAGGGTCCCTACGAGCAGTACTTC. Translation gives CASSLGQGPYEQYF.

The chain couples TRBV28 to TRBJ1-2, with 8 nucleotides matching TRBD1. Per the germline V gene, CDR1 is MDHEN and CDR2 is SYDVKM. The CDR3 length is 15 residues. The V gene end was trimmed by 2 bases and the J gene end by 4 bases; junction bases not matched to a gene: 6. The chain's CDR3 is CASSLPTGAIYGYTF. DNA of the CDR3: TGTGCCAGCAGTTTACCGACAGGGGCCATCTATGGCTACACCTTC.

The chain joins TRBV2 to TRBJ2-3; 9 positions match TRBD2. J was trimmed by 0 bases and V by 9 bases; bases with no gene match: 1. In germline, CDR1 is SNHLY, CDR2 FYNNEI. CDR3 length equals 13 residues. DNA of the CDR3: TGTGCCAGGACTAGCGGAAGCACAGATACGCAGTATTTT. Translated: CARTSGSTDTQYF.

The chain is built from TRBV9 and TRBJ2-1; D is unresolved. The V gene lost 0 bases and the J gene lost 4 bases, with 11 bases spanning the gap. Per the germline V gene, CDR1 is SGDLS and CDR2 is YYNGEE. CDR3 length equals 15 residues. CDR3 in amino acids: CASSVGVAAYNEQFF. The CDR3 DNA reads TGTGCCAGCAGCGTAGGGGTAGCAGCGTACAATGAGCAGTTCTTC. Based on the CDR3 plus reference TRBV9 and TRBJ2-1, the full variable domain is DSGVTQTPKHLITATGQRVTLRCSPRSGDLSVYWYQQSLDQGLQFLIQYYNGEERAKGNILERFSAQQFPDLHSELNLSSLELGDSALYFCASSVGVAAYNEQFFGPGTRLTVL.